Listed below are T cell receptor beta chains from one sample, sequenced in a study of OX40 agonist ivuxolimab in advanced cancers. Generated by immunoSEQ multiplex PCR, the TCRdb table keeps only in-frame clones and is missing some. The table lists some 95,000 clones, under 85% of them singletons. Material: CD4+ or CD8+ T cells sorted from blood, obtained in a trial of the OX40 agonist ivuxolimab. The receptors were gathered from an adult with an advanced solid tumor such as melanoma, head and neck, liver or kidney cancer. CDR3s leave out the opening cysteine and the closing phenylalanine or tryptophan. D genes are given only for firm matches. The listing skips clone size in some rows; elsewhere it reads once, few, many or a size class.

>TRBV21-1|14|once|-
ASSSWCYTIRTEAF
>TRBV5-8|13|few|TRBD2
ASSRRTSGAGAQY
>TRBV11-2|13|-|TRBD2
ASSPLAGALYEQY
>TRBV6-5|13|few|TRBD2
ASSYGAGVGNEQF
>TRBV2|11|-|-
ASSKDMNTEAF
>TRBV6-6|11|-|-
ASSYGEAGELF
>TRBV28|12|-|TRBD2
ASSFLAGATEQY
>TRBV4-1|14|-|-
ASSQGGVLSGDTQY
>TRBV6-5|14|-|-
ASSYTNPGQGEKLF
>TRBV7-9|13|few|-
ASSLGTRTPYEQY
>TRBV15|14|few|TRBD1
ATSRSLGTGNTEAF
>TRBV9|13|few|TRBD2
ASSPWREDTGELF
>TRBV29-1|11|-|-
SVPLTLPYEQY
>TRBV7-6|12|-|-
ASSFAGITGELF
>TRBV5-4|10|-|-
ASSLLGTEAF
>TRBV14|14|-|-
ASSQEMLAQFDEQY
>TRBV7-9|13|-|-
ASSLTGLSNTEAF
>TRBV28|12|-|TRBD2
ASSIQRESSEQY
>TRBV7-3|11|-|-
ASSPTGSTEAF
>TRBV7-8|12|-|-
ASSLGTETYEQY
>TRBV11-2|12|-|TRBD1
ASSLTGAGQPQH
>TRBV25-1|13|once|-
ASSSIGQSPYEQY
>TRBV18|15|-|TRBD2
ASSPKAGGPSAGELF
>TRBV7-6|14|-|TRBD1
ASSRPQGDSSYEQY
>TRBV7-8|13|-|-
ASSLAQGGPYEQY
>TRBV27|7|-|-
ASCRAQY
>TRBV6-5|11|-|-
ASRARSYNEQF
>TRBV5-1|11|once|-
ASRGTNSYEQY
>TRBV9|12|-|-
ASSVGPDAYEQY
>TRBV28|14|-|TRBD1
ASSLSGQGWDYGYT
>TRBV27|12|-|TRBD1
ASSTGTGGYEQY
>TRBV7-2|14|-|-
ASSLNPGLTYYGYT
>TRBV6-6|10|-|-
ASRTESYEQY
>TRBV5-6|11|-|-
ASSARRGQPQH
>TRBV28|12|-|-
ASSSHTDPYEQY
>TRBV15|13|once|-
ATSRSEKYTGELF
>TRBV18|12|-|-
ASSQDYTEGEQF
>TRBV2|9|-|-
ASSEQETQY
>TRBV28|12|-|-
ASSLSPAQGSRY
>TRBV20-1|9|-|-
SARFTDTQY
>TRBV30|10|-|-
AWSDRRYQAF
>TRBV4-1|14|-|-
ASSLSAAERWNTIY
>TRBV5-1|14|-|-
ASSSNRVSVDETQY
>TRBV5-6|12|-|-
ASSYDQGTGELF
>TRBV2|11|-|-
ASSDQGTYEQY
>TRBV19|12|once|-
ASSIGIDKTEAF
>TRBV9|14|once|TRBD2
ASSVASGLQTDTQY
>TRBV7-2|14|-|-
ASSPIADSWAYEQY